A selection of T cell receptor beta chains follows, all from one sample in a study of spatial heterogeneity in lung cancer. TCRdb itself ran the 5' RACE reads through MiXCR, one entry per CDR3 protein. Found here are some 55,000 distinct CDR3 sequences, nearly 6.5% of them singletons; the top ten hold approximately 15%. The input for sequencing was PBMCs, taken at surgery. Receptors were obtained from a female donor with early-stage non-small cell lung cancer. CDR3s include the opening cysteine and the closing phenylalanine or tryptophan. The D gene is left open where the match is weak. Expanded clones get a size class; other rows say once, few or many, or leave the size out.

CDR3nt,CDR3aa,v_gene,d_gene,j_gene,abundance
TGCAGTGCTAGAGTGACAGGGGACTATGGCTACACCTTC,CSARVTGDYGYTF,TRBV20-1,TRBD1,TRBJ1-2,-
TGTGCCAGCAGCTTGCAGGGTTCTAACTATGGCTACACCTTC,CASSLQGSNYGYTF,TRBV7-9,-,TRBJ1-2,few
TGTGCCAGCACCGCAGGGGGCCTCCTGGAGCAGTACTTC,CASTAGGLLEQYF,TRBV6-6,TRBD1,TRBJ2-7,many
TGTGCCAGCAGCTTACCGACAGGGGTCGGAAACACCATATATTTT,CASSLPTGVGNTIYF,TRBV7-9,TRBD1,TRBJ1-3,few
TGTGCCAGCACCCAGGGAAAGAACACCGGGGAGCTGTTTTTT,CASTQGKNTGELFF,TRBV6-1,-,TRBJ2-2,few
TGTGCCAGCAGTGTACAGGGGACTACCACAGATACGCAGTATTTT,CASSVQGTTTDTQYF,TRBV2,-,TRBJ2-3,many
TGCAGCGTTGAAGAAGGAGTAGATACGCAGTATTTT,CSVEEGVDTQYF,TRBV29-1,-,TRBJ2-3,many
TGTGCCAGCAGTTTAGTCCGCGCCAAAAACATTCAGTACTTC,CASSLVRAKNIQYF,TRBV12-3/TRBV12-4,-,TRBJ2-4,few
TGTGCCACCAGTGATTCCGGGACCAATCAGCCCCAGCATTTT,CATSDSGTNQPQHF,TRBV24-1,-,TRBJ1-5,few
TGCGCCAGCAGCTTGGGTGGGGGCAATCAGCCCCAGCATTTT,CASSLGGGNQPQHF,TRBV5-1,-,TRBJ1-5,many
TGTGCCAGCGCAAGCCGGGGGGGGCAGGATCAGCCCCAGCATTTT,CASASRGGQDQPQHF,TRBV6-1,-,TRBJ1-5,-
TGCAGTGCCCCGGGACAGGGGGCTATTGAGCAGTTCTTC,CSAPGQGAIEQFF,TRBV20-1,TRBD1,TRBJ2-1,few
TGTGCCTGCTCGGGACATAGGAACTATGGCTACACCTTC,CACSGHRNYGYTF,TRBV30,-,TRBJ1-2,-
TGTGCCAGCAGCCGACTAGCGGGAGACCAAGAGACCCAGTACTTC,CASSRLAGDQETQYF,TRBV12-3/TRBV12-4,TRBD2,TRBJ2-5,many
TGTGCCAGCAGTTATCGAGGGGAAAAACAGCCCCAGCATTTT,CASSYRGEKQPQHF,TRBV6-5,-,TRBJ1-5,many
TGTGCCTGGAGTGCCAGCCACCAGCCCCAGCATTTT,CAWSASHQPQHF,TRBV30,-,TRBJ1-5,many
TGCGCCAGCAGCTTCGACAGGGAGCATGGCTACACCTTC,CASSFDREHGYTF,TRBV5-1,TRBD1,TRBJ1-2,few
TGCAGTGCTAGAGGGAGACCCGAACGCAATCAGCCCCAGCATTTT,CSARGRPERNQPQHF,TRBV20-1,-,TRBJ1-5,-
TGTGCCAGCAGCCAAGTCGGCGGAACTAATGAAAAACTGTTTTTT,CASSQVGGTNEKLFF,TRBV14,-,TRBJ1-4,many
TGTGCCAGCAGGTGGGACAGGGGGAGTTTCACTGAAGCTTTCTTT,CASRWDRGSFTEAFF,TRBV28,TRBD1,TRBJ1-1,many
TGCGCCAGCAGCTTGCTCACTGGTGATCCCCAGCATTTT,CASSLLTGDPQHF,TRBV5-1,-,TRBJ1-5,few
TGTGCCAGCAGCGCCGGGACGACGAACTATGGCTACACCTTC,CASSAGTTNYGYTF,TRBV9,-,TRBJ1-2,few
TGTGCCTGGAGTCGAACCGGGACAGGGTCCAATGAGCAGTTCTTC,CAWSRTGTGSNEQFF,TRBV30,TRBD1,TRBJ2-1,-
TGTGCCAGCAGTTTCGGGACCTTGAACACTGAAGCTTTCTTT,CASSFGTLNTEAFF,TRBV27,-,TRBJ1-1,-
TGTGCCATCAGTGAGTCATCGAAGGTAGGCCTTGGGAATGAGCAGTTCTTC,CAISESSKVGLGNEQFF,TRBV10-3,-,TRBJ2-1,once
TGTGCCAGCAGTTTGATCCAGGGGACGAACTATGGCTACACCTTC,CASSLIQGTNYGYTF,TRBV28,-,TRBJ1-2,medium-sized
TGTGCCAGCAGCAAAACCGGGACTAGCGGGCCGAACACCGGGGAGCTGTTTTTT,CASSKTGTSGPNTGELFF,TRBV4-2,TRBD2,TRBJ2-2,-
TGTGCCAGCAGCTCTAAGCGGGCTAGCAATGAGCAGTACTTC,CASSSKRASNEQYF,TRBV5-4,-,TRBJ2-7,few
TGTGCCAGCAGTTTAAGAGTGGGGACAGCTCACTACGAGCAGTACTTC,CASSLRVGTAHYEQYF,TRBV27,TRBD1,TRBJ2-7,-
TGTGCCAGCAGTTACCCGAGGGGGACGGGAACCTACGAGCAGTACTTC,CASSYPRGTGTYEQYF,TRBV6-5,-,TRBJ2-7,few
TGTGCCAGCTCACCCCGAGGACAGGGGTTAGATACGCAGTATTTT,CASSPRGQGLDTQYF,TRBV18,TRBD1,TRBJ2-3,-
TGTGCCAGCAGCTTCGGGCAGGATAATGAAAAACTGTTTTTT,CASSFGQDNEKLFF,TRBV7-9,-,TRBJ1-4,-
TGTGCCAGCAGTTACTCGGGGGTTAGCACAGATACGCAGTATTTT,CASSYSGVSTDTQYF,TRBV6-5,-,TRBJ2-3,many
TGCAGCGTTGAATTCTCTGGAAGTCGGGGCTACACCTTC,CSVEFSGSRGYTF,TRBV29-1,-,TRBJ1-2,few
TGCAGCGTTGAAACTGGCGAGCAGTACTTC,CSVETGEQYF,TRBV29-1,-,TRBJ2-7,-
TGTGCCAGCAGTGGGGATTTTACTGAAGCTTTCTTT,CASSGDFTEAFF,TRBV6-1,-,TRBJ1-1,many
TGTGCCAGCATCACGGACATCTGGAGCACTGAAGCTTTCTTT,CASITDIWSTEAFF,TRBV28,-,TRBJ1-1,few
TGTGCCACCTCGCTATCTCGGGGTCAAGTCAGCGATGAGCAGTTCTTC,CATSLSRGQVSDEQFF,TRBV24-1,-,TRBJ2-1,-
TGCAGCGTTTTAGCGGGGGGGTTGAACATTCAGTACTTC,CSVLAGGLNIQYF,TRBV29-1,TRBD2,TRBJ2-4,many
TGTGCCACCGGGACTAGCGGGAGCTCAGATACGCAGTATTTT,CATGTSGSSDTQYF,TRBV7-3,TRBD2,TRBJ2-3,many
TGTGCCAGCACCGTAGCGGGGGAAAACATTCAGTACTTC,CASTVAGENIQYF,TRBV12-3/TRBV12-4,TRBD2,TRBJ2-4,many
TGCGCCAGCAGGCACGGGACGGTAGCAACTAATGAAAAACTGTTTTTT,CASRHGTVATNEKLFF,TRBV5-1,-,TRBJ1-4,few
TGTGCCACCCATCAACGGAGGAACACCGGGGAGCTGTTTTTT,CATHQRRNTGELFF,TRBV12-3/TRBV12-4,-,TRBJ2-2,many